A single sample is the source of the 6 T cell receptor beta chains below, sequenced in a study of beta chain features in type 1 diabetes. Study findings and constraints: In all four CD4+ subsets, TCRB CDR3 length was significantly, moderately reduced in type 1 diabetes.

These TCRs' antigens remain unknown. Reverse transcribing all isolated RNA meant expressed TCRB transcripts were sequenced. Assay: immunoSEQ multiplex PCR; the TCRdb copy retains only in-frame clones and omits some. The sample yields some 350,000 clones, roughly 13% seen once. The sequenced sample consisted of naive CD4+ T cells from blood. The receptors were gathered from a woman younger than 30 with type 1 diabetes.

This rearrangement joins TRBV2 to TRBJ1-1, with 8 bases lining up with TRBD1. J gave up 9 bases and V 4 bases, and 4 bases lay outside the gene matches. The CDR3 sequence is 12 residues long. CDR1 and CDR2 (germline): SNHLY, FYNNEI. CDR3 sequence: CASSADRVKAFF. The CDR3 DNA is TGTGCCAGCAGTGCGGACAGGGTCAAAGCTTTCTTT.

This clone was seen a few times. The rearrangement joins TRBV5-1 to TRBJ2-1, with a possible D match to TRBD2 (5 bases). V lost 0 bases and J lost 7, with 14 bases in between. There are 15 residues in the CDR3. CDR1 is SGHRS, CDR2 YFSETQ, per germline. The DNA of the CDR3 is TGCGCCAGCAGCTTGGGAGGGATGAGGGCGAATGAGCAGTTCTTC. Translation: CASSLGGMRANEQFF.

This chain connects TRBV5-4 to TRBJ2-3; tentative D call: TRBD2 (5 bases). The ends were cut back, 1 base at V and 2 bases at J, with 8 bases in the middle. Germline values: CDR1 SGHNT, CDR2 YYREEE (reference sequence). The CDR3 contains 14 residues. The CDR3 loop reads CASSLWRVTDTQYF. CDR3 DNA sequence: TGTGCCAGCAGCTTGTGGCGGGTCACAGATACGCAGTATTTT.

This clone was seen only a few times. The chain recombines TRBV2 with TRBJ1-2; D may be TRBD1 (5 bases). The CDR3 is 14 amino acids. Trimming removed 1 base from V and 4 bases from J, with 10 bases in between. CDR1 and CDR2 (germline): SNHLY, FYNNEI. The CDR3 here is CASSEGTGFYGYTF. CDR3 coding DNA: TGTGCCAGCAGTGAAGGCACAGGCTTCTATGGCTACACCTTC.

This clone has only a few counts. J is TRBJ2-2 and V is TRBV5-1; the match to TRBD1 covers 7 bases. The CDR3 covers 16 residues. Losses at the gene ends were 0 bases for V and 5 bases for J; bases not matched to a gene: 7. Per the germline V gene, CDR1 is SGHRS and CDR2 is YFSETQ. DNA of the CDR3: TGCGCCAGCAGCTTGGCCGGACAGGCAAATACCGGGGAGCTGTTTTTT. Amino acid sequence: CASSLAGQANTGELFF.

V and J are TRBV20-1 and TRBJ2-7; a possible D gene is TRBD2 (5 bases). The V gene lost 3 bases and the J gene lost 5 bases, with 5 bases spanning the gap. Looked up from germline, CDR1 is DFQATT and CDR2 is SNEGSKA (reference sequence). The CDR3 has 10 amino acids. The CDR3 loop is CSASGDEQYF. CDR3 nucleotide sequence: TGCAGTGCTAGCGGGGACGAGCAGTACTTC.